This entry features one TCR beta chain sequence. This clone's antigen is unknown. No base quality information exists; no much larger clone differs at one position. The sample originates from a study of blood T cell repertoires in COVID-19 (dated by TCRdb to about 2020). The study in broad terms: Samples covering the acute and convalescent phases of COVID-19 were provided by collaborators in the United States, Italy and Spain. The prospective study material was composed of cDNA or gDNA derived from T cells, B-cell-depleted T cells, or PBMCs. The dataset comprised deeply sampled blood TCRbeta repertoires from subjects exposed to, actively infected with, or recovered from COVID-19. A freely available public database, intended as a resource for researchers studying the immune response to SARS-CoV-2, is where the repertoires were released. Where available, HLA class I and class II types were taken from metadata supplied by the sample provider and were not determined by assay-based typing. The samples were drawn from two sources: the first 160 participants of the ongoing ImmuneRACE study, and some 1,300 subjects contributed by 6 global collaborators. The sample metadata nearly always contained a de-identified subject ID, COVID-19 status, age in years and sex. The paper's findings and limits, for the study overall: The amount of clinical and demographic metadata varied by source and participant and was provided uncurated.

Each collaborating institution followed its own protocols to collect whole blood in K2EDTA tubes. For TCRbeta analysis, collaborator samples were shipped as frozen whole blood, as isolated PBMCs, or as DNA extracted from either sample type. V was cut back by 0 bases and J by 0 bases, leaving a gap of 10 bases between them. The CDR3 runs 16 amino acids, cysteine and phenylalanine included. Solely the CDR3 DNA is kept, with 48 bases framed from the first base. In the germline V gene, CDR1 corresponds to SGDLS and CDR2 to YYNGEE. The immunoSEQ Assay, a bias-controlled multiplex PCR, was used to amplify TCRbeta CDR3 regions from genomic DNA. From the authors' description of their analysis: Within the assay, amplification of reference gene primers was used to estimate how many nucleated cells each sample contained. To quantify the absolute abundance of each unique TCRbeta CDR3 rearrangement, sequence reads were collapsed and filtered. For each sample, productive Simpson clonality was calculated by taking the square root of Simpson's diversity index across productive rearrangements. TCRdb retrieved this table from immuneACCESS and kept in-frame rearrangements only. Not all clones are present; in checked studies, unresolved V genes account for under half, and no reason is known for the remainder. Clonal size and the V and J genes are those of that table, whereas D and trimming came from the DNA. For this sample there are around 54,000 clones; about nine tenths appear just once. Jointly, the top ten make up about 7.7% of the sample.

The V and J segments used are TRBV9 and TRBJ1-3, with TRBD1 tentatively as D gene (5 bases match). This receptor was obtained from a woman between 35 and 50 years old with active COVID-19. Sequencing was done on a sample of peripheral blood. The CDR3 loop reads CASSVEGIGSGNTIYF. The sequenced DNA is TGTGCCAGCAGCGTAGAGGGGATTGGCTCTGGAAACACCATATATTTT.